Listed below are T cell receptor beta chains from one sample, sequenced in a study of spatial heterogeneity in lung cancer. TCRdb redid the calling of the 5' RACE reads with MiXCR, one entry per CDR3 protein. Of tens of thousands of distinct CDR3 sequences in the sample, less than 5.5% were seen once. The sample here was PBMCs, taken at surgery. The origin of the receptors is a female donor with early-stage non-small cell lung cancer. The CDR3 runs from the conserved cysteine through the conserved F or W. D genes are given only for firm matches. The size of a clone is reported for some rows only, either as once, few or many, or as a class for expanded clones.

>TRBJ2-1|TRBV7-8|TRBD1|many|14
CASSRQGVNNEQFF
TGTGCCAGCAGTCGACAGGGGGTAAACAATGAGCAGTTCTTC
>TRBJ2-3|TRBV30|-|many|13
CAWSTGLGGTQYF
TGTGCCTGGAGTACGGGATTAGGAGGTACGCAGTATTTT
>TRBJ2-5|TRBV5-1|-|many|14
CASSGGSEQETQYF
TGCGCCAGCAGCGGGGGGAGCGAACAAGAGACCCAGTACTTC
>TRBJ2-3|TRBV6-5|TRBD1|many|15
CASSYTFDRADTQYF
TGTGCCAGCAGTTACACCTTCGACAGGGCAGATACGCAGTATTTT
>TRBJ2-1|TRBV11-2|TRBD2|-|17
CASSYDRGLAGVDEQFF
TGTGCCAGCAGCTATGACAGGGGACTAGCGGGAGTCGATGAGCAGTTCTTC
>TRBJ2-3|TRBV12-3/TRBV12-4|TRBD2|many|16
CASSPFGGTSRDTQYF
TGTGCCAGCAGCCCCTTCGGCGGGACTAGCAGAGATACGCAGTATTTT
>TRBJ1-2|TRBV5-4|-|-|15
CASSLAIQGVYGYTF
TGTGCCAGCAGCTTGGCCATTCAGGGTGTCTATGGCTACACCTTC
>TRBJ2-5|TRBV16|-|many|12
CASSQEKETQYF
TGTGCCAGCAGCCAGGAGAAAGAGACCCAGTACTTC
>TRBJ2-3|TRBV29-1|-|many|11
CSTEYSDTQYF
TGCAGCACCGAGTACTCGGATACGCAGTATTTT
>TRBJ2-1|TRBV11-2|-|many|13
CASSLRNYNEQFF
TGTGCCAGCAGCTTGAGGAACTACAATGAGCAGTTCTTC
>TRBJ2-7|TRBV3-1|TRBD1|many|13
CASSQYSRDRKYF
TGTGCCAGCAGCCAATACAGCCGGGACAGGAAGTACTTC
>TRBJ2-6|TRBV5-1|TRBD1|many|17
CATSDRATISGANVLTF
TGCGCCACCTCGGACAGGGCGACAATCTCTGGGGCCAACGTCCTGACTTTC
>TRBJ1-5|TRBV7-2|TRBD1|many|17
CASSGGTAALTNQPQHF
TGTGCCAGCAGCGGAGGGACAGCGGCCCTGACGAATCAGCCCCAGCATTTT
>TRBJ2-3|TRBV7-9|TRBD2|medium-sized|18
CASSLRPTGTSGPDTQYF
TGTGCCAGCAGCTTACGACCCACCGGGACTAGCGGCCCAGATACGCAGTATTTT
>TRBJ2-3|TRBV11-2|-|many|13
CASSLERGDTQYF
TGTGCCAGCAGCTTAGAACGAGGGGATACGCAGTATTTT
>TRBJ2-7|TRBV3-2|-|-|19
CASSLQPGTSGSSGYEQYF
TGTGCCAGCAGCCTACAACCCGGGACTAGCGGGAGCTCGGGCTACGAGCAGTACTTC
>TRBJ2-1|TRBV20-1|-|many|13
CSAPGPAYNEQFF
TGCAGTGCGCCGGGACCAGCATACAATGAGCAGTTCTTC
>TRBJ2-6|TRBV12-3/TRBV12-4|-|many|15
CASSHFRSGANVLTF
TGTGCCAGCAGTCATTTTCGCTCTGGGGCCAACGTCCTGACTTTC
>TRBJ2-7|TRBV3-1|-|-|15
CASSQDEGHPYEQYF
TGTGCCAGCAGCCAAGATGAGGGACACCCCTACGAGCAGTACTTC
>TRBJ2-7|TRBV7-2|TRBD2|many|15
CASSYLAGGFYEQYF
TGTGCCAGCAGCTACCTAGCGGGAGGTTTCTACGAGCAGTACTTC
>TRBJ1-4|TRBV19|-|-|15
CASTPGPELYEKLFF
TGTGCCAGTACCCCCGGCCCGGAGCTTTATGAAAAACTGTTTTTT
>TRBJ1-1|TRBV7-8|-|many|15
CASSPTVAMNTEAFF
TGTGCCAGCAGCCCGACTGTGGCCATGAACACTGAAGCTTTCTTT
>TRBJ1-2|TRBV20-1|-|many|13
CSATRQTGYGYTF
TGCAGTGCGACTCGCCAAACAGGGTATGGCTACACCTTC
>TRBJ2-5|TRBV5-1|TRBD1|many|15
CASSSSGQGSETQYF
TGCGCCAGCAGCTCCTCGGGACAGGGGTCGGAGACCCAGTACTTC
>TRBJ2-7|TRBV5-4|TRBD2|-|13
CASSRDYLYEQYF
TGTGCCAGCAGCCGGGACTACCTATACGAGCAGTACTTC
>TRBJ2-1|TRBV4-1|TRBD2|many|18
CASSQVDLGLAGYNEQFF
TGCGCCAGCAGCCAAGTCGACCTGGGACTAGCGGGCTACAATGAGCAGTTCTTC
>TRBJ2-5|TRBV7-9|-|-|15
CASSLGWDQGETQYF
TGTGCCAGCAGCCTTGGCTGGGATCAAGGAGAGACCCAGTACTTC
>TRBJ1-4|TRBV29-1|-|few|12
CSVHGGDEKLFF
TGCAGCGTACATGGGGGGGATGAAAAACTGTTTTTT
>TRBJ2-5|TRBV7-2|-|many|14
CASSLVGVQETQYF
TGTGCCAGCAGCTTGGTCGGTGTTCAAGAGACCCAGTACTTC
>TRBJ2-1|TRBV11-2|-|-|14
CASSLASSNNEQFF
TGTGCCAGCAGCTTAGCCTCTTCCAACAATGAGCAGTTCTTC
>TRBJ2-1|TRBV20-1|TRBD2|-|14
CSAAERDSYNEQFF
TGCAGTGCTGCAGAGCGGGATAGCTACAATGAGCAGTTCTTC
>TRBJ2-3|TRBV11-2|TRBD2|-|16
CASSSILAGGADTQYF
TGTGCCAGCAGCTCCATACTAGCGGGAGGCGCAGATACGCAGTATTTT
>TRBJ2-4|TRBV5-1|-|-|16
CASSWGDPRAKNIQYF
TGCGCCAGCAGCTGGGGGGATCCTAGGGCCAAAAACATTCAGTACTTC
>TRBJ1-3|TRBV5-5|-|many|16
CASSSSGVGGGNTIYF
TGTGCCAGCAGTTCCTCCGGGGTCGGGGGAGGAAACACCATATATTTT
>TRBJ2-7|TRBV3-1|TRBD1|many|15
CASSLTGTGFYEQYF
TGTGCCAGCAGCCTCACCGGGACAGGGTTCTACGAGCAGTACTTC
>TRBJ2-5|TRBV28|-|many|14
CASRKLELWETQYF
TGTGCCAGCAGGAAACTAGAGTTATGGGAGACCCAGTACTTC
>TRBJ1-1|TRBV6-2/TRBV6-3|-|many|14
CASSYYILNTEAFF
TGTGCCAGCAGTTACTACATTCTGAACACTGAAGCTTTCTTT
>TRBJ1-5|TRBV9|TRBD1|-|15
CASSGGQGWNQPQHF
TGTGCCAGCAGCGGAGGACAGGGGTGGAATCAGCCCCAGCATTTT
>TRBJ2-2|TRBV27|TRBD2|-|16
CASSLFRSGSTGELFF
TGTGCCAGCAGTTTATTCCGTAGCGGGAGTACCGGGGAGCTGTTTTTT
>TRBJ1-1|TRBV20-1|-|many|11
CSARRVTEAFF
TGCAGTGCTAGGCGGGTAACTGAAGCTTTCTTT
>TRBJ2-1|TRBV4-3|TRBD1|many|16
CASSRDRDRDYNEQFF
TGCGCCAGCAGCCGAGACCGGGACAGGGACTACAATGAGCAGTTCTTC
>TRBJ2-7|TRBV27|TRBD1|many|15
CASSLGPGQGYEQYF
TGTGCCAGCAGTTTAGGCCCGGGACAGGGCTACGAGCAGTACTTC
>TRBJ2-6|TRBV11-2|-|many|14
CASSLPSGANVLTF
TGTGCCAGCAGCCTTCCCTCTGGGGCCAACGTCCTGACTTTC
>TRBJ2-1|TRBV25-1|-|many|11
CASRGYNEQFF
TGTGCCAGCAGGGGTTACAATGAGCAGTTCTTC
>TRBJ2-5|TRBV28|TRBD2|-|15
CASTSPGGGAETQYF
TGTGCCAGCACCTCTCCTGGGGGGGGTGCAGAGACCCAGTACTTC
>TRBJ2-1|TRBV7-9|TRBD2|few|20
CASSSWGLAGSSRTYNEQFF
TGTGCCAGCAGCTCCTGGGGACTAGCGGGGTCGAGCCGAACCTACAATGAGCAGTTCTTC
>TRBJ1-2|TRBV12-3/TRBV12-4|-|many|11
CASSAGRRYTF
TGTGCCAGCAGTGCGGGGCGGAGGTACACCTTC
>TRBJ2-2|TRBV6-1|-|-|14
CASSEPDHTGELFF
TGTGCCAGCAGTGAACCGGACCACACCGGGGAGCTGTTTTTT
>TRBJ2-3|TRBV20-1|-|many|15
CSASNQGLGTDTQYF
TGCAGTGCTAGTAATCAGGGGTTGGGCACAGATACGCAGTATTTT